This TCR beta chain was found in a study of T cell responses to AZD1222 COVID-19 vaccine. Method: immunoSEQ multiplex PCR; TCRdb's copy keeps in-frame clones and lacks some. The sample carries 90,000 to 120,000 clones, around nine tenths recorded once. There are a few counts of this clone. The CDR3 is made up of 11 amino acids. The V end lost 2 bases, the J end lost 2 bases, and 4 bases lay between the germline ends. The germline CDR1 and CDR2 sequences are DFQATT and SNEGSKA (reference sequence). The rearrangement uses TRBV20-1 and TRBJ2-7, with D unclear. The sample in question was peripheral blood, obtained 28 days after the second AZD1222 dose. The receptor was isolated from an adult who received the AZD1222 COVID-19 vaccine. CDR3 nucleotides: TGCAGTGCTAGACTAACCTACGAGCAGTACTTC. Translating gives CSARLTYEQYF.